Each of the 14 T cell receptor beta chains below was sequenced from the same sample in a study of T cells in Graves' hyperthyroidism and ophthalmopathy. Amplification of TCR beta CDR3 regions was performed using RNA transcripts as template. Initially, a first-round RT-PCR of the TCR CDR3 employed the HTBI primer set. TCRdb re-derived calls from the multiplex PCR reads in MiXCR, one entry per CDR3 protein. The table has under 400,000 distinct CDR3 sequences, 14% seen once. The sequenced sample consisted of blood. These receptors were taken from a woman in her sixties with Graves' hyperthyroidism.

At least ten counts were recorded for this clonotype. For the CDR3, the DNA is TGTGCCAGCGCATACGGGGGTAGGGATCAGCCCCAGCATTTT. Its translation: CASAYGGRDQPQHF. V gene TRBV2 combines with J gene TRBJ1-5; D is perhaps TRBD1 (5 bases). CDR3 length equals 14 residues. Trimming stripped 8 bases from V and 5 bases from J, with 16 bases between. Looked up from germline, CDR1 is SNHLY and CDR2 is FYNNEI.

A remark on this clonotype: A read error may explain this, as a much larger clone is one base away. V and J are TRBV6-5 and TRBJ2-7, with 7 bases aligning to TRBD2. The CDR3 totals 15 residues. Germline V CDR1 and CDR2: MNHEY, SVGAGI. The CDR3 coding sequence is TGTGCCAGCAATTACTCCGGGACTACGGCCGTGCGGCAGTACTTC. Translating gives CASNYSGTTAVRQYF.

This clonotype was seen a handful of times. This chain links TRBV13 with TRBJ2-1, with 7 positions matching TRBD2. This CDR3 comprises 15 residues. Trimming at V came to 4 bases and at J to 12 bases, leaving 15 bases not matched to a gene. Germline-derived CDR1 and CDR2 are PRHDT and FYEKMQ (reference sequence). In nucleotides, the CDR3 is TGTGCCAGCAGCTCCGGGACTGGACTAGGGAAGGGGCAGTTCTTC. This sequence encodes CASSSGTGLGKGQFF.

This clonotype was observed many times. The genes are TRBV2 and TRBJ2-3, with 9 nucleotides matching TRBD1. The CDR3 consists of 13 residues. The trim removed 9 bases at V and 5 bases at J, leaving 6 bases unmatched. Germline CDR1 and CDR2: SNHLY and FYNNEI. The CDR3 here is CASGQGLGDTQYF. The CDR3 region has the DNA TGTGCCAGTGGACAGGGGTTAGGAGATACGCAGTATTTT.

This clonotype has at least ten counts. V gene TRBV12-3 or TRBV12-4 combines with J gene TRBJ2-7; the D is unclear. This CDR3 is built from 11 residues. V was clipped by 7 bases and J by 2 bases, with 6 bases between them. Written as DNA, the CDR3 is TGTGCCAGCAATCCTCCCTACGAGCAGTACTTC. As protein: CASNPPYEQYF.

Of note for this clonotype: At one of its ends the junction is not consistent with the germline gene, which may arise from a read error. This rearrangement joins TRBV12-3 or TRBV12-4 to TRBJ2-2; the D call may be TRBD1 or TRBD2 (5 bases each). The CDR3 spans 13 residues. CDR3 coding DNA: TGTGCCAGCAGTTTAGGGGGGACCGGGGAGCTGTCTTTT. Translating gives CASSLGGTGELSF.

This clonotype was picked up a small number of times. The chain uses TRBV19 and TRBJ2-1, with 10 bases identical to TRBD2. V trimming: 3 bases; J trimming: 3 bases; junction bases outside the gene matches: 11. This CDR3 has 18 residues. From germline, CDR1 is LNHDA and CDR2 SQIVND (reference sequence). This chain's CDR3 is CASSIFTSGTLSYNEQFF. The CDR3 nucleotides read TGTGCCAGTAGTATCTTCACTAGCGGGACACTAAGCTACAATGAGCAGTTCTTC.

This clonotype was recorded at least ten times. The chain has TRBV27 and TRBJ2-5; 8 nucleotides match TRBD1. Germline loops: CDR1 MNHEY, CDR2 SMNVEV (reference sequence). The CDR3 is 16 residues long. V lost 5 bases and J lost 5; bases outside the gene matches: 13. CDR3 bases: TGTGCCAGCAGTCCGCCCGCGACAGGGGAAGGGGAGACCCAGTACTTC. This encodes CASSPPATGEGETQYF.

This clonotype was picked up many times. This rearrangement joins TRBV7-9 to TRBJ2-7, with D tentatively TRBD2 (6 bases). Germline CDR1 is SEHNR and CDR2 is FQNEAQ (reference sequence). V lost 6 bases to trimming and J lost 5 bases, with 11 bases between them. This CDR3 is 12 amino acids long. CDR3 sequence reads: CASRGDFDEQYF. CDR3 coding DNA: TGTGCCAGCAGGGGGGACTTCGACGAGCAGTACTTC.

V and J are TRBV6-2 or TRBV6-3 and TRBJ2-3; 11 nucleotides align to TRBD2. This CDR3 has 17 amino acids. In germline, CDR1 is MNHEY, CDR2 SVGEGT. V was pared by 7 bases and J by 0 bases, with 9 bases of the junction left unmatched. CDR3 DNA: TGTGCCAGCACCGGGGGGACTAGCGGATCTAGCACAGATACGCAGTATTTT. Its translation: CASTGGTSGSSTDTQYF.

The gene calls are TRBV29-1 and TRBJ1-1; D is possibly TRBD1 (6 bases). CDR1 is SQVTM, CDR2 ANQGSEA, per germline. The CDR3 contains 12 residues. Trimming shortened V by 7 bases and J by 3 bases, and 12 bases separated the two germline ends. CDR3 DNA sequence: TGCAGCGGATCGACAGGCTACACTGAAGCTTTCTTT. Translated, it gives CSGSTGYTEAFF. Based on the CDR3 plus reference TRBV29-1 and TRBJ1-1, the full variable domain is SAVISQKPSRDICQRGTSLTIQCQVDSQVTMMFWYRQQPGQSLTLIATANQGSEATYESGFVIDKFPISRPNLTFSTLTVSNMSPEDSSIYLCSGSTGYTEAFFGQGTRLTVV.

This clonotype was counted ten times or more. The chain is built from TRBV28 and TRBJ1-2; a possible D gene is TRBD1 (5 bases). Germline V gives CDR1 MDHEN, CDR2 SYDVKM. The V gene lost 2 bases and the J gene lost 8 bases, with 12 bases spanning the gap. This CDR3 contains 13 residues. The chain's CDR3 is CASSLRGARGYTF. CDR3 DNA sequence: TGTGCCAGCAGTTTACGAGGGGCGAGGGGCTACACCTTC.

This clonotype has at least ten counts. CDR3 in DNA: TGCAGCGTTGAAGATCGCTTTGATGGGAAGGGCAATCAGCCCCAGCATTTT. It yields the protein CSVEDRFDGKGNQPQHF. The chain is built from TRBV29-1 and TRBJ1-5; D gene ambiguous. V dropped 0 bases and J dropped 2 bases, with 17 bases sitting between them. CDR1 and CDR2 (germline): SQVTM, ANQGSEA. This CDR3 contains 17 residues.

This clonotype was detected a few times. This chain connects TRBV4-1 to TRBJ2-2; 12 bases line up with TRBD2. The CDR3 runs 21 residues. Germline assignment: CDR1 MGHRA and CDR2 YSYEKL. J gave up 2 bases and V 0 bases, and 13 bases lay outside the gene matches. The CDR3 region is CASSQDSLKTSGRRNTGELFF. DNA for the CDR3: TGCGCCAGCAGCCAAGATTCATTGAAGACTAGCGGGAGAAGAAACACCGGGGAGCTGTTTTTT.